This T cell receptor (beta chain) was profiled in a study of blood T cell repertoires in COVID-19. The repertoire was sequenced with immunoSEQ multiplex PCR; TCRdb's copy has only in-frame clones and lacks some. The sample consists of about 380,000 clones, roughly 91% of them appearing once. This CDR3 region has 15 residues. The V gene end was trimmed by 0 bases and the J gene end by 3 bases; junction bases not matched to a gene: 6. Germline CDR1 is SGHRS and CDR2 is YFSETQ. Source material: PBMCs or T cells enriched from blood (not recorded which). This rearrangement joins TRBV5-1 to TRBJ2-7; TRBD2 aligns across 7 bases. This receptor was identified in a woman aged 18-29 years who had recovered from COVID-19. This CDR3 reads CASSLAAREGYEQYF. In nucleotides, the CDR3 is TGCGCCAGCAGCTTGGCCGCCAGGGAGGGCTACGAGCAGTACTTC.